This entry lists 25 T cell receptor beta chains sequenced from one sample in a study of blood T cell repertoires in COVID-19. Assay used: immunoSEQ multiplex PCR; TCRdb lists only in-frame clones, some missing. This table has under 350,000 clones, about nine tenths appearing once. Sequenced material: PBMCs or T cells enriched from blood (not recorded which). The receptors stem from a man aged 55 to 70 who had recovered from COVID-19.

The V gene is TRBV2, the J gene TRBJ2-2; D unresolved. The length of the CDR3 is 12 residues. Trimming shortened V by 2 bases and J by 6 bases, and 4 bases separated the two germline ends. Germline CDR1 SNHLY, CDR2 FYNNEI. CDR3 region: CASSEFAGELFF. The DNA for the CDR3 is TGTGCCAGCAGTGAATTCGCCGGGGAGCTGTTTTTT.

The chain employs TRBV19 and TRBJ1-2; maybe TRBD1 (5 bases). This CDR3 contains 14 residues. Trimming stripped 6 bases from V and 4 bases from J, with 15 bases between. Germline V gene data show CDR1 as LNHDA and CDR2 as SQIVND (reference sequence). CDR3 coding DNA: TGTGCCAGTAGAGAGAACTGGGGCATCTATGGCTACACCTTC. Its translation: CASRENWGIYGYTF.

The rearrangement links TRBV4-2 to TRBJ2-7, with 7 bases identical to TRBD2. From germline, CDR1 is LGHNA and CDR2 YNFKEQ. V was pared by 4 bases and J by 7 bases, with 13 bases of the junction left unmatched. This CDR3 spans 15 amino acids. This CDR3 reads CASSRTGGENGEQYF. The CDR3 coding sequence is TGTGCCAGCAGCCGAACTGGGGGGGAGAACGGGGAGCAGTACTTC.

This rearrangement joins TRBV28 to TRBJ1-5, with 7 positions matching TRBD1. The CDR3 totals 17 residues. Per germline, CDR1 MDHEN and CDR2 SYDVKM. Losses at the gene ends were 6 bases for V and 0 bases for J; bases not matched to a gene: 11. The CDR3 sequence: CASRQRQGQNSNQPQHF. In nucleotides, the CDR3 is TGTGCCAGCAGACAAAGACAGGGACAAAATAGCAATCAGCCCCAGCATTTT.

This chain links TRBV10-3 with TRBJ1-5; 10 bases are a match to TRBD1. Looked up from germline, CDR1 is ENHRY and CDR2 is SYGVKD. J lost 3 bases, V lost 4 bases, and 3 bases had no gene match. This CDR3 spans 15 amino acids. The CDR3 sequence is CAISGGQGPNQPQHF. CDR3 sequence (DNA): TGTGCCATCAGTGGGGGACAGGGGCCCAATCAGCCCCAGCATTTT.

The chain employs TRBV2 and TRBJ2-7; no clear D. Germline CDR1 is SNHLY and CDR2 is FYNNEI. V lost 6 bases, J lost 1 base, and 16 bases lay in between. The length of the CDR3 is 15 residues. In nucleotides, the CDR3 is TGTGCCAGCAGAATTGCAGGCGCCGAATCCTACGAGCAGTACTTC. This sequence encodes CASRIAGAESYEQYF. Based on the CDR3 plus reference TRBV2 and TRBJ2-7, the full variable domain is EPEVTQTPSHQVTQMGQEVILRCVPISNHLYFYWYRQILGQKVEFLVSFYNNEISEKSEIFDDQFSVERPDGSNFTLKIRSTKLEDSAMYFCASRIAGAESYEQYFGPGTRLTVT.

The DNA of the CDR3 is TGTGCCAGCAGCAGGGGACAGGGTAATGGCTACACCTTC. As protein: CASSRGQGNGYTF. This chain joins TRBV19 and TRBJ1-2; 9 bases line up with TRBD1. The V segment lost 9 bases and the J segment 6 bases; nucleotides outside the gene matches: 8. Germline V gene sequence: CDR1 LNHDA, CDR2 SQIVND (reference sequence). The length of the CDR3 is 13 residues.

The V gene is TRBV9, the J gene TRBJ1-3; D is unclear. This CDR3 has 15 residues. V lost 4 bases and J 4 bases, leaving 15 bases between the germline ends. CDR1 is SGDLS, CDR2 YYNGEE, per germline. In DNA, the CDR3 is TGTGCCAGCAGCCCCGGGGTGGCCGCCGGAAACACCATATATTTT. Its translation: CASSPGVAAGNTIYF.

Here the CDR3 reads CASSRSTPGQGGADTQYF. CDR3 bases: TGTGCCAGTAGTAGAAGTACTCCGGGACAGGGGGGCGCAGATACGCAGTATTTT. The chain employs TRBV19 and TRBJ2-3; TRBD1 agrees at 11 bases. Germline CDR1 reads LNHDA; CDR2 reads SQIVND (reference sequence). The CDR3 totals 18 residues. V shed 4 bases and J 4 bases; nucleotides not matched to a gene: 13.

The chain joins TRBV7-3 to TRBJ1-1; D may be TRBD1 (6 bases). There are 13 residues in the CDR3. The germline gives CDR1 SGHTA, CDR2 FQGTGA. Trimming cost V 6 bases and J 2 bases, with 10 bases left between them. The CDR3: CASRPQGNTEAFF. CDR3 bases: TGTGCCAGCAGGCCACAGGGTAACACTGAAGCTTTCTTT. The full variable domain, in which reference TRBV7-3 and TRBJ1-1 provide the parts outside the CDR3, is GAGVSQTPSNKVTEKGKYVELRCDPISGHTALYWYRQSLGQGPEFLIYFQGTGAADDSGLPNDRFFAVRPEGSVSTLKIQRTERGDSAVYLCASRPQGNTEAFFGQGTRLTVV.

The gene calls are TRBV6-6 and TRBJ2-2; 8 bases are shared with TRBD1. Germline V CDR1 and CDR2: MNHNY, SVGAGI (reference sequence). The CDR3 sequence is 15 residues long. After removal of 6 bases from V and 3 bases from J, the junction contained 6 bases not matched to a gene. In DNA form, the CDR3 reads TGTGCCAGCAGAAAGACAGGGGTCTACACCGGGGAGCTGTTTTTT. This encodes CASRKTGVYTGELFF.

This clone was seen just once. This chain joins TRBV23-1 and TRBJ1-5; 8 bases fit TRBD1. TRBV23-1 is an open reading frame whose function is uncertain. Germline trimming cut 3 bases from V and 7 bases from J; bases unmatched to any gene: 11. The CDR3 contains 16 residues. CDR3 sequence: CASSHNGQGVLQPQHF. CDR3 DNA sequence: TGCGCCAGCAGTCACAATGGACAGGGAGTATTGCAGCCCCAGCATTTT.

This clone is a singleton in its sample. CDR3 coding DNA: TGTGCCAGCAGCTCCCAGGGGGCGGGTCAGCCCCAGCATTTT. It codes for CASSSQGAGQPQHF. This chain joins TRBV7-6 and TRBJ1-5; TRBD1 matches 8 bases. CDR1 is SGHVS and CDR2 is FNYEAQ in the germline V gene. CDR3 size: 14 residues. V lost 4 bases and J lost 6; bases outside the gene matches: 5.

CDR3 sequence: CASSYSRTGDYEQYF. DNA of the CDR3: TGTGCCAGCAGTTACTCGAGGACAGGGGACTACGAGCAGTACTTC. The chain joins TRBV6-5 to TRBJ2-7; TRBD1 matches at 9 bases. Losses at the gene ends were 0 bases for V and 3 bases for J; bases not matched to a gene: 3. The CDR3 totals 15 residues. The germline gives CDR1 MNHEY, CDR2 SVGAGI.

V and J are TRBV5-5 and TRBJ2-2; D not resolved. Germline lookup yields CDR1 SGHKS and CDR2 YYEKEE (reference sequence). This CDR3 contains 15 residues. Trimming cost V 0 bases and J 4 bases, with 10 bases left between them. CDR3 amino acids: CASSLGSATTGELFF. As DNA, the CDR3 is TGTGCCAGCAGCTTGGGGAGCGCGACCACCGGGGAGCTGTTTTTT.

The chain recombines TRBV4-3 with TRBJ2-1, with D tentatively TRBD1 (5 bases). The CDR3 spans 14 residues. Trimming removed 3 bases from V and 6 bases from J, with 12 bases in between. The germline CDR1 and CDR2 sequences are LGHNA and YSLEER. Here the CDR3 reads CASSQGDSFNEQFF. DNA for the CDR3: TGCGCCAGCAGCCAGGGTGACAGCTTCAATGAGCAGTTCTTC.

This clone was picked up one time. This chain joins TRBV18 and TRBJ2-1, with a weak D call TRBD1 (5 bases). The CDR3 covers 15 residues. V lost 3 bases and J 4 bases, leaving 13 bases between the germline ends. Germline V gene sequence: CDR1 KGHSH, CDR2 LQKENI. CDR3 DNA: TGTGCCAGCTCACCGACCGGACACCCTTACAATGAGCAGTTCTTC. Its protein is CASSPTGHPYNEQFF.

The chain combines TRBV6-5 with TRBJ1-3; D remains ambiguous. The CDR3 has 13 amino acids. V was shortened by 6 bases and J by 0 bases, with 6 bases between the two germline ends. Germline CDR1 is MNHEY and CDR2 is SVGAGI. The CDR3 nucleotides are TGTGCCAGCAGGAGTCTCTCTGGAAACACCATATATTTT. Amino acids: CASRSLSGNTIYF.

The rearrangement links TRBV30 to TRBJ1-2, with TRBD1 as a possible D gene (6 bases). V dropped 5 bases and J dropped 8 bases, with 18 bases sitting between them. The CDR3 contains 13 residues. Looked up from germline, CDR1 is GTSNPN and CDR2 is SVGIG (reference sequence). The CDR3 DNA reads TGTGCCTGGGCAGGGGCAGTATTCGGAGGCTACACCTTC. It yields the protein CAWAGAVFGGYTF.

This chain uses TRBV30 with TRBJ2-2, with 11 bases matching TRBD2. Losses at the gene ends were 3 bases for V and 5 bases for J; bases not matched to a gene: 5. Germline V lookup: CDR1 GTSNPN, CDR2 SVGIG (reference sequence). The CDR3 is 15 amino acids. The CDR3 sequence is CAWRLLAGATGELFF. Written as DNA, the CDR3 is TGTGCCTGGAGACTACTAGCGGGAGCTACCGGGGAGCTGTTTTTT.

Here the CDR3 reads CASSLRLAGSEETQYF. DNA of the CDR3: TGTGCCAGCAGTTTGAGACTAGCGGGGTCGGAAGAGACCCAGTACTTC. V gene TRBV27 combines with J gene TRBJ2-5; 11 bases fit TRBD2. The V gene end was trimmed by 3 bases and the J gene end by 3 bases; junction bases not matched to a gene: 6. Germline values: CDR1 MNHEY, CDR2 SMNVEV (reference sequence). CDR3 length equals 16 residues.

The chain links TRBV3-1 (or the pseudogene TRBV3-2) to TRBJ1-1; a weak D match, TRBD1 (6 bases). V was shortened by 2 bases and J by 4 bases, with 14 bases between the two germline ends. The CDR3 contains 15 residues. CDR1 and CDR2 from the germline V gene are LGHDT and YNNKEL (reference sequence). The CDR3 DNA reads TGTGCCAGCAGCCAAAGGGGGGGACGGGGCACTGAAGCTTTCTTT. This gives the protein CASSQRGGRGTEAFF.

The V call is TRBV7-9, the J call TRBJ1-1; weak D call: TRBD1 (5 bases). CDR1 is SEHNR, CDR2 FQNEAQ, per germline (reference sequence). Trimming shortened V by 4 bases and J by 0 bases, and 12 bases separated the two germline ends. The CDR3 runs 15 residues. The CDR3 DNA reads as TGTGCCAGCAGCTCTTCTACAGGCCTGAACACTGAAGCTTTCTTT. Translated: CASSSSTGLNTEAFF.

This rearrangement joins TRBV6-1 to TRBJ1-6; 7 bases align to TRBD1. Germline-derived CDR1 and CDR2 are MNHNS and SASEGT. This CDR3 comprises 15 residues. The ends lost 4 bases at V and 9 bases at J; junction bases unmatched: 9. The CDR3 bases are TGTGCCAGCAGTGCGCGGTACAGGGGAATTTCACCCCTCCACTTT. It specifies CASSARYRGISPLHF.

This clone was seen only a few times. The rearrangement joins TRBV29-1 to TRBJ2-5; TRBD2 matches at 11 bases. Germline lookup yields CDR1 SQVTM and CDR2 ANQGSEA. The CDR3 contains 15 residues. With V trimmed by 1 base and J by 5 bases, 6 bases remained unmatched. CDR3 amino acids: CSVEVISGRVETQYF. The CDR3 nucleotides read TGCAGCGTTGAAGTCATTAGCGGGAGGGTTGAGACCCAGTACTTC. The entire variable domain, with the rest obtained from reference TRBV29-1 and TRBJ2-5, is as follows: SAVISQKPSRDICQRGTSLTIQCQVDSQVTMMFWYRQQPGQSLTLIATANQGSEATYESGFVIDKFPISRPNLTFSTLTVSNMSPEDSSIYLCSVEVISGRVETQYFGPGTRLLVL.